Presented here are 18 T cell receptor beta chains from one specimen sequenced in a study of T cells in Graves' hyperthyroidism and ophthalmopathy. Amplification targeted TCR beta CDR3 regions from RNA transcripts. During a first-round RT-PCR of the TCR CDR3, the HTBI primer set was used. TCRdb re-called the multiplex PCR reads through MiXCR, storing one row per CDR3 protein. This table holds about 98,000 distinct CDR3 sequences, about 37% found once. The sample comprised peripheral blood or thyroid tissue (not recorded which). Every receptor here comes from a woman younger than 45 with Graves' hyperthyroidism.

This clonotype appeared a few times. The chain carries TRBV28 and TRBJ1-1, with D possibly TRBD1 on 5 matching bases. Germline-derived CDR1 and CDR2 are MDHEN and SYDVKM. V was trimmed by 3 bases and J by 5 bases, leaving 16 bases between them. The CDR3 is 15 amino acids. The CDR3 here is CASSFGPGQRTEAFF. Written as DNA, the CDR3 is TGTGCCAGCAGTTTTGGTCCAGGGCAAAGAACTGAAGCTTTCTTT.

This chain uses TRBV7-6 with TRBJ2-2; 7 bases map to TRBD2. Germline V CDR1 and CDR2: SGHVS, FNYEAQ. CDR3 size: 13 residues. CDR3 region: CARPSGNTGELFF. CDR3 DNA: TGTGCTAGACCTAGCGGGAACACCGGGGAGCTGTTTTTT.

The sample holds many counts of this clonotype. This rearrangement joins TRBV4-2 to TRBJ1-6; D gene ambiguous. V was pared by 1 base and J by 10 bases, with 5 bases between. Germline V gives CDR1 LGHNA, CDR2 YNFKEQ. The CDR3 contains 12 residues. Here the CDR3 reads CASSQAASPLHF. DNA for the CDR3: TGTGCCAGCAGCCAAGCGGCATCACCCCTCCACTTT.

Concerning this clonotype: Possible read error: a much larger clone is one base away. The CDR3 bases are TGTGCCAGCAGTGTACAGGGATATGGCTACATCTTC. Amino acid sequence: CASSVQGYGYIF. The V gene is TRBV6-5, the J gene TRBJ1-2; D might be TRBD1 (6 bases). This CDR3 region has 12 residues. Germline V lookup: CDR1 MNHEY, CDR2 SVGAGI.

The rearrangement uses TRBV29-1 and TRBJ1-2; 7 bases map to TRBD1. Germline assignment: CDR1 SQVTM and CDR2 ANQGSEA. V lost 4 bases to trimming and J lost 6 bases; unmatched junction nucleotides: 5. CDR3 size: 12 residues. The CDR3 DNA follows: TGCAGCGTTGTGGGCAGGGGGGATGGCTACACCTTC. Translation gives CSVVGRGDGYTF.

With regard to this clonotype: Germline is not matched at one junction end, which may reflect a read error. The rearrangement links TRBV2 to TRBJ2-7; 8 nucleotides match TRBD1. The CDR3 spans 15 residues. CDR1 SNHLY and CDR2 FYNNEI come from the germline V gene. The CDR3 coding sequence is TGTGCCAGCAGTGACCCGAGGACAGGGCGTTACGAGCAGCACTTC. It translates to CASSDPRTGRYEQHF.

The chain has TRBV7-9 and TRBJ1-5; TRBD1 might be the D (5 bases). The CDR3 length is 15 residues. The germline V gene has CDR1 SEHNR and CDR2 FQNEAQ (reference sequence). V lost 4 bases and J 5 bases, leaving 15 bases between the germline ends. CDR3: CASSSTRGGDQPQHF. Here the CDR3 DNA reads TGTGCCAGCAGCTCAACCCGGGGGGGGGATCAGCCCCAGCATTTT.

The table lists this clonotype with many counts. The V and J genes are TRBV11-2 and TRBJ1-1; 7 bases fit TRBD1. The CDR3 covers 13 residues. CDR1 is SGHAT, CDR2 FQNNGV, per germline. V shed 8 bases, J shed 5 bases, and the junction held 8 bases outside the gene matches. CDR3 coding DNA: TGTGCCAGCCGAAGGACAGGAGAAACTGAAGCTTTCTTT. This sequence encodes CASRRTGETEAFF.

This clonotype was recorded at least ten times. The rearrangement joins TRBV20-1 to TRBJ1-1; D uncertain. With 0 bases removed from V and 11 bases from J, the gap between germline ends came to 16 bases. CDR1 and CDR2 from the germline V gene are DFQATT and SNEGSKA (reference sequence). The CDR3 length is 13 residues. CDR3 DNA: TGCAGTGCTAGAGAATCCGGGATGGCCTCTGCTTTCTTT. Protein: CSARESGMASAFF.

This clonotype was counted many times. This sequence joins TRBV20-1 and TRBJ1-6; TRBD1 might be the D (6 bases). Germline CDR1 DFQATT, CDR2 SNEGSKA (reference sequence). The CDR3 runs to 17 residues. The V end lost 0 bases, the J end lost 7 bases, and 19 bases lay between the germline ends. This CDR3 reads CSAREHTWTAQNSPLHF. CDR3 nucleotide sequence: TGCAGTGCTAGAGAGCATACGTGGACAGCACAGAATTCACCCCTCCACTTT.

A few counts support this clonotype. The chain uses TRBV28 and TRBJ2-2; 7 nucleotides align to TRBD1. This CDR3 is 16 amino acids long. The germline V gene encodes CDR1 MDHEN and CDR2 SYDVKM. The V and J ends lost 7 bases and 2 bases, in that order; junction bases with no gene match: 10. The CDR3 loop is CASTPYGTANTGELFF. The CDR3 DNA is TGTGCCAGCACTCCTTACGGGACAGCTAACACCGGGGAGCTGTTTTTT. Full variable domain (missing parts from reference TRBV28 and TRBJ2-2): DVKVTQSSRYLVKRTGEKVFLECVQDMDHENMFWYRQDPGLGLRLIYFSYDVKMKEKGDIPEGYSVSREKKERFSLILESASTNQTSMYLCASTPYGTANTGELFFGEGSRLTVL.

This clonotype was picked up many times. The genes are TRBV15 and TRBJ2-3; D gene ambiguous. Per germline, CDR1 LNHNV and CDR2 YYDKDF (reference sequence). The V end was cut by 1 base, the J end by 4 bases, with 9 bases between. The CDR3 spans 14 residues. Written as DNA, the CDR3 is TGTGCCACCAGCAGAGCACGGAGATCAGATACGCAGTATTTT. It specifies CATSRARRSDTQYF.

The chain's CDR3 is CASSPVGQGDGYTF. The CDR3 nucleotides read TGTGCCAGCTCACCGGTGGGACAGGGGGATGGCTACACCTTC. The chain has TRBV18 and TRBJ1-2; the match to TRBD1 covers 11 bases. The CDR3 runs to 14 residues. In germline, CDR1 is KGHSH, CDR2 LQKENI. With V trimmed by 3 bases and J by 6 bases, 3 bases remained unmatched.

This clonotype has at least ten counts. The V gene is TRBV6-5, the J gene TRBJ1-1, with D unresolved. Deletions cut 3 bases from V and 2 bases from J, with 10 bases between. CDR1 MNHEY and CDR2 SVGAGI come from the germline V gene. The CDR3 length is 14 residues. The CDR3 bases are TGTGCCAGCAGTTATGGAGCGGCAAACACTGAAGCTTTCTTT. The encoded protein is CASSYGAANTEAFF.

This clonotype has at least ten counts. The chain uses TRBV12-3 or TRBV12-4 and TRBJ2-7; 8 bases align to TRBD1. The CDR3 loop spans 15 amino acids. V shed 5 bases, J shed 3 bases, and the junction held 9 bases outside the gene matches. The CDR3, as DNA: TGTGCCAGCAGTCCGGGACAGGCTGACTACTACGAGCAGTACTTC. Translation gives CASSPGQADYYEQYF.

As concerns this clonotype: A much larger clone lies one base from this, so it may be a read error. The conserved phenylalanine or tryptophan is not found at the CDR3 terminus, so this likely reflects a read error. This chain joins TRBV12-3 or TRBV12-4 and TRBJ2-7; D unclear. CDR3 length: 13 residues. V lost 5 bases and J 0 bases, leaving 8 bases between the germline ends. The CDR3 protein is CASSNVPSYEQYS. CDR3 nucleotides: TGTGCCAGCAGTAATGTCCCCTCCTACGAGCAGTACTCC.

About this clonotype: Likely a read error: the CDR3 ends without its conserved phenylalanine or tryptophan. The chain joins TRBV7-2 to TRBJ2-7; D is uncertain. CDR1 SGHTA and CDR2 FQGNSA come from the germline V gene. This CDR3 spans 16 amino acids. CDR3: CASCLVPQVTSCEQYL. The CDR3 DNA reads TGTGCCAGCTGCTTAGTCCCCCAGGTCACCTCCTGCGAGCAGTACCTC.

In nucleotides, the CDR3 is TGTGCCAGCAGCTTGGGCGGACTAGCGGGACGCGAGCAGTACTTC. Amino acid sequence: CASSLGGLAGREQYF. The chain uses TRBV7-2 and TRBJ2-7; TRBD2 matches at 12 bases. With V trimmed by 3 bases and J by 6 bases, 6 bases remained unmatched. The CDR3 covers 15 residues. Germline lookup yields CDR1 SGHTA and CDR2 FQGNSA.